The 8 T cell receptor beta chains in this list originate from one sample, sequenced in a study of cytomegalovirus exposure and HLA in healthy donors. PCR employed 60 Vbeta and 13 Jbeta primers. The protocol was immunoSEQ multiplex PCR, while the TCRdb copy is restricted to in-frame clones and leaves out a portion. The top ten hold around 9% of the sample, which has about 160,000 clones, roughly 80% seen once. Sequenced: PBMCs. The source of these receptors is a male donor in good health and CMV-seropositive.

V and J are TRBV4-1 and TRBJ1-1, with D possibly TRBD1 on 6 matching bases. This CDR3 is 15 amino acids long. The V end lost 1 base, the J end lost 5 bases, and 14 bases lay between the germline ends. Germline CDR1 and CDR2: MGHRA and YSYEKL. CDR3 region: CASSQAAGGRTEAFF. CDR3 DNA: TGCGCCAGCAGCCAAGCCGCGGGGGGGCGGACTGAAGCTTTCTTT.

This sequence joins TRBV19 and TRBJ2-2; 8 bases align to TRBD1. The CDR3 spans 16 residues. The V segment lost 5 bases and the J segment 5 bases; nucleotides outside the gene matches: 10. Germline CDR1 is LNHDA and CDR2 is SQIVND (reference sequence). The CDR3 sequence is CASSYTGGGKTGELFF. The CDR3 bases are TGTGCCAGTAGTTATACAGGGGGAGGAAAGACCGGGGAGCTGTTTTTT.

CDR3 DNA sequence: TGTGCCAGCAGTTCGACTAGAATCGCCGAGCAGTACTTC. Residues: CASSSTRIAEQYF. The J gene is TRBJ2-7, the V gene TRBV27, with D perhaps TRBD2 (6 bases). CDR3 length: 13 amino acids. The germline V and J ends were trimmed by 4 bases and 6 bases, with 13 bases remaining between them. Germline CDR1 is MNHEY and CDR2 is SMNVEV (reference sequence).

V is TRBV5-1 and J is TRBJ2-1, with 8 bases lining up with TRBD2. Germline V gene sequence: CDR1 SGHRS, CDR2 YFSETQ. This CDR3 has 17 amino acids. Losses at the gene ends were 4 bases for V and 1 base for J; bases not matched to a gene: 10. CDR3 coding DNA: TGCGCCAGCAGCACCCAGGGAGCGGGAGCTTCCTACAATGAGCAGTTCTTC. Its translation: CASSTQGAGASYNEQFF.

This rearrangement joins TRBV19 to TRBJ2-2, with D tentatively TRBD2 (5 bases). The V and J ends lost 3 bases and 0 bases respectively, with 11 bases between them. Germline values: CDR1 LNHDA, CDR2 SQIVND (reference sequence). The CDR3 length is 16 residues. The DNA for the CDR3 is TGTGCCAGTAGTATTTTCTCGGGGACGAACACCGGGGAGCTGTTTTTT. Protein product: CASSIFSGTNTGELFF. Together with reference TRBV19 and TRBJ2-2, the CDR3 gives the full variable domain: DGGITQSPKYLFRKEGQNVTLSCEQNLNHDAMYWYRQDPGQGLRLIYYSQIVNDFQKGDIAEGYSVSREKKESFPLTVTSAQKNPTAFYLCASSIFSGTNTGELFFGEGSRLTVL.

The rearrangement joins TRBV9 to TRBJ1-2; D ambiguous. This CDR3 region has 14 residues. From germline, CDR1 is SGDLS and CDR2 YYNGEE. V was clipped by 4 bases and J by 1 base, with 11 bases between them. CDR3 sequence reads: CASSPGSSNYGYTF. CDR3 nucleotide sequence: TGTGCCAGCAGCCCAGGAAGTAGTAACTATGGCTACACCTTC.

In its sample, this clone was seen once. The CDR3: CASSITGGNMNTEAFF. The DNA for the CDR3 is TGTGCCAGCAGCATTACAGGGGGCAACATGAACACTGAAGCTTTCTTT. V and J are TRBV7-9 and TRBJ1-1; 9 bases are a match to TRBD1. V shed 5 bases, J shed 0 bases, and the junction held 7 bases outside the gene matches. This CDR3 has 16 residues. Germline CDR1 is SEHNR and CDR2 is FQNEAQ (reference sequence).

This chain's CDR3 is CASSRPGQEPKSGNTIYF. CDR3 DNA sequence: TGCGCCAGCAGCCGTCCCGGACAGGAACCCAAATCTGGAAACACCATATATTTT. The chain has TRBV4-1 and TRBJ1-3, with 7 bases aligning to TRBD1. Germline CDR1 reads MGHRA; CDR2 reads YSYEKL. The CDR3 runs to 18 residues. Losses at the gene ends were 4 bases for V and 1 base for J; bases not matched to a gene: 13.